Listed here are 25 T cell receptor beta chains from one sample, sequenced in a study of neurological immune-mediated disorders. From the 5' RACE reads, TCRdb called clonotypes with MiXCR, one entry per CDR3 protein. The table shows approximately 26,000 distinct CDR3 sequences, with 2% to 2.5% occurring only once. The sequenced sample was PBMCs. The source of these receptors is a woman between 45 and 65 years old with multiple sclerosis.

This clonotype was counted many times. V and J are TRBV5-1 and TRBJ1-3; D ambiguous. The V end was cut by 0 bases, the J end by 2 bases, with 3 bases between. Germline V gives CDR1 SGHRS, CDR2 YFSETQ. The CDR3 runs to 13 residues. The CDR3 sequence: CASSLEAGNTIYF. The CDR3 DNA sequence: TGCGCCAGCAGCTTGGAGGCTGGAAACACCATATATTTT. Filled out from reference TRBV5-1 and TRBJ1-3, the complete variable domain reads KAGVTQTPRYLIKTRGQQVTLSCSPISGHRSVSWYQQTPGQGLQFLFEYFSETQRNKGNFPGRFSGRQFSNSRSEMNVSTLELGDSALYLCASSLEAGNTIYFGEGSWLTVV.

At least ten counts were recorded for this clonotype. The chain links TRBV5-1 to TRBJ2-3; 10 nucleotides agree with TRBD2. The germline V gene encodes CDR1 SGHRS and CDR2 YFSETQ. The junction had 5 bases not matched to a gene; V was cut back by 4 bases and J by 0 bases. The CDR3 runs to 16 residues. The DNA of the CDR3 is TGCGCCAGCAGCGTCGGACTAGCGGCTAGCACAGATACGCAGTATTTT. The encoded protein is CASSVGLAASTDTQYF.

This clonotype was seen a few times. This rearrangement joins TRBV9 to TRBJ1-2, with TRBD1 as a possible D gene (5 bases). Germline lookup yields CDR1 SGDLS and CDR2 YYNGEE. CDR3 length: 12 residues. The V and J ends lost 3 bases and 8 bases respectively, with 11 bases between them. The CDR3 protein is CASSAGGEGYTF. CDR3 nucleotides: TGTGCCAGCAGCGCGGGGGGAGAAGGCTACACCTTC.

This clonotype was seen at least ten times. The CDR3 sequence: CASSLANPIHTEAFF. Here the CDR3 DNA reads TGCGCCAGCAGCTTGGCGAATCCGATCCACACTGAAGCTTTCTTT. V is TRBV5-1 and J is TRBJ1-1; no reliable D call. Germline assignment: CDR1 SGHRS and CDR2 YFSETQ. Trimming cost V 0 bases and J 3 bases, with 12 bases left between them. The CDR3 totals 15 residues.

This clonotype has at least ten counts. CDR3 residues: CASSQELAPGQTQYF. The CDR3 DNA is TGTGCCAGCAGCCAAGAGCTGGCCCCAGGACAGACCCAGTACTTC. The V gene is TRBV3-1, the J gene TRBJ2-5; no clear D. CDR3 length: 15 residues. V was clipped by 0 bases and J by 6 bases, with 14 bases between them. Germline V gives CDR1 LGHDT, CDR2 YNNKEL (reference sequence).

This clonotype was recorded many times. This chain links TRBV29-1 with TRBJ2-5; D remains ambiguous. Trimming removed 6 bases at V and 4 bases at J, with 15 bases between. The germline V gene has CDR1 SQVTM and CDR2 ANQGSEA. The CDR3 consists of 13 residues. In DNA form, the CDR3 reads TGCAGCGTAGATGGGCCCATCACAGAGACCCAGTACTTC. Translating it yields CSVDGPITETQYF.

The table lists this clonotype with many counts. The V and J genes are TRBV29-1 and TRBJ1-1; TRBD1 matches at 7 bases. Germline assignment: CDR1 SQVTM and CDR2 ANQGSEA. V lost 4 bases, J lost 5 bases, and 4 bases stayed unmatched. There are 12 residues in the CDR3. As DNA, the CDR3 is TGCAGCGTTGGACAGGGAGGGACTGAAGCTTTCTTT. Translation gives CSVGQGGTEAFF.

In this sample, this clonotype turned up many times. This chain joins TRBV9 and TRBJ2-7; D could derive from TRBD1 or TRBD2 (5 bases each). The CDR3 has 14 amino acids. CDR1 and CDR2 from the germline V gene are SGDLS and YYNGEE. Trimming stripped 0 bases from V and 1 base from J, with 8 bases between. CDR3 in DNA: TGTGCCAGCAGCGTAGGAGGGGAATCCTACGAGCAGTACTTC. Translation: CASSVGGESYEQYF.

Turning to this clonotype: Here the CDR3 omits its conserved ending phenylalanine or tryptophan, so a read error is the likely source. The chain joins TRBV7-2 to TRBJ2-7; D is undetermined. Germline values: CDR1 SGHTA, CDR2 FQGNSA. This CDR3 spans 12 amino acids. V lost 2 bases and J 7 bases, leaving 9 bases between the germline ends. CDR3 nucleotides: TGTGCCAGCAGCTTAAGTTCCTCAGAGCAGTACGGC. Its protein is CASSLSSSEQYG.

This clonotype was counted at least ten times. The CDR3 nucleotides read TGTGCCAGCAGTTGGGGGGACGACTACGAGCAGTACTTC. Translation: CASSWGDDYEQYF. The chain couples TRBV12-3 or TRBV12-4 to TRBJ2-7; D is perhaps TRBD2 (6 bases). This CDR3 has 13 residues. Deletions cut 4 bases from V and 3 bases from J, with 10 bases between.

This clonotype is categorized as medium-sized. The rearrangement uses TRBV20-1 and TRBJ2-3; D gene ambiguous. The CDR3 is made up of 13 amino acids. V was cut by 3 bases and J by 0 bases, with 7 bases left in between. CDR1 is DFQATT, CDR2 SNEGSKA, per germline (reference sequence). CDR3 nucleotide sequence: TGCAGTGCTAGTCCAGCTAGCACAGATACGCAGTATTTT. Translated, it gives CSASPASTDTQYF.

This clonotype was counted ten times or more. The chain joins TRBV11-2 to TRBJ2-1; D is ambiguous. Germline V gene data show CDR1 as SGHAT and CDR2 as FQNNGV. The CDR3 covers 20 residues. Trimming stripped 4 bases from V and 2 bases from J, with 27 bases between. CDR3 sequence: CASSYSRSREAPTPYNEQFF. CDR3 nucleotide sequence: TGTGCCAGCAGCTACTCCCGGAGTAGGGAAGCACCGACTCCCTACAATGAGCAGTTCTTC. Drawing the rest from reference TRBV11-2 and TRBJ2-1, the complete variable domain is EAGVAQSPRYKIIEKRQSVAFWCNPISGHATLYWYQQILGQGPKLLIQFQNNGVVDDSQLPKDRFSAERLKGVDSTLKIQPAKLEDSAVYLCASSYSRSREAPTPYNEQFFGPGTRLTVL.

For this clonotype: One base away lies a much larger clone, so this may be a sequencing read error. As DNA, the CDR3 is TGCAGTCCCCACAGGGACCTGGAACGGGGAGATACGCAGTATTTT. Protein sequence: CSPHRDLERGDTQYF. The V and J genes are TRBV20-1 and TRBJ2-3; possible D gene TRBD1, 6 bases. There are 15 residues in the CDR3. The V gene lost 8 bases and the J gene lost 5 bases, with 23 bases spanning the gap. The V gene's germline CDR1 is DFQATT and CDR2 SNEGSKA (reference sequence).

This clonotype was detected ten times or more. The chain couples TRBV5-1 to TRBJ1-1, with TRBD1 matching over 8 bases. The CDR3 is made up of 14 amino acids. V lost 6 bases to trimming and J lost 5 bases; unmatched junction nucleotides: 9. Per the germline V gene, CDR1 is SGHRS and CDR2 is YFSETQ. The CDR3 protein is CASNTGQVTTEAFF. For the CDR3, the DNA is TGCGCCAGCAACACGGGACAGGTCACTACTGAAGCTTTCTTT.

Worth noting for this clonotype: In this CDR3 the conserved last residue, phenylalanine or tryptophan, is missing, so a read error is likely. V gene TRBV20-1 combines with J gene TRBJ2-5; D gene uncertain. V was pared by 8 bases and J by 2 bases, with 12 bases between. This CDR3 is 12 amino acids long. Per the germline V gene, CDR1 is DFQATT and CDR2 is SNEGSKA (reference sequence). The CDR3 loop reads CSSQLRQETQYN. Here the CDR3 DNA reads TGCAGTTCCCAATTAAGGCAAGAGACCCAGTACAAC.

This clonotype occurred many times. This rearrangement joins TRBV20-1 to TRBJ1-1; 8 positions agree with TRBD1. The CDR3 contains 13 residues. V gave up 6 bases and J gave up 1 base; unmatched junction bases: 4. CDR1 is DFQATT and CDR2 is SNEGSKA in the germline V gene (reference sequence). The CDR3 nucleotides are TGCAGTGCGCGACAGGGGAGGAACACTGAAGCTTTCTTT. It yields the protein CSARQGRNTEAFF.

This clonotype was counted only a few times. A much more abundant neighbour one base away suggests this may be a read error. This chain uses TRBV10-3 with TRBJ1-3, with D hard to call. The CDR3 is 14 amino acids. Germline V CDR1 and CDR2: ENHRY, SYGVKD. CDR3 coding DNA: TGTGCCATCAAAGGCCGCTCGTCTGGAAAAACCATATATTTT. Its translation is CAIKGRSSGKTIYF.

This clonotype is classed as medium-sized (0.01 to 0.1%). This sequence joins TRBV20-1 and TRBJ2-1, with D tentatively TRBD1 or TRBD2 (6 bases each). CDR1 and CDR2 (germline): DFQATT, SNEGSKA (reference sequence). The CDR3 runs to 15 residues. V was trimmed by 2 bases and J by 4 bases, leaving 15 bases between them. CDR3 residues: CSARLEGGPYNEQFF. CDR3 nucleotides: TGCAGTGCTAGACTCGAGGGGGGACCTTACAATGAGCAGTTCTTC.

There are many counts of this clonotype. The chain has TRBV24-1 and TRBJ2-1, with 13 bases identical to TRBD2. The CDR3 length is 15 residues. After removal of 4 bases from V and 7 bases from J, the junction contained 3 bases not matched to a gene. Germline values: CDR1 KGHDR, CDR2 SFDVKD. This CDR3 is CATSDWTSGRNEQFF. The CDR3 nucleotides read TGTGCCACCAGTGACTGGACTAGCGGGAGAAATGAGCAGTTCTTC.

There are many counts of this clonotype. The rearrangement joins TRBV20-1 to TRBJ2-7; 10 bases align to TRBD2. The CDR3 consists of 15 residues. V shed 2 bases, J shed 3 bases, and the junction held 7 bases outside the gene matches. CDR1 is DFQATT and CDR2 is SNEGSKA in the germline V gene (reference sequence). For the CDR3, the DNA is TGCAGTGCTAGAACAAGCGGGAGGGCCCTCTACGAGCAGTACTTC. Its translation: CSARTSGRALYEQYF.

This clonotype was seen at least ten times. This chain uses TRBV20-1 with TRBJ1-2, with TRBD1 as a possible D gene (6 bases). Germline V gene data show CDR1 as DFQATT and CDR2 as SNEGSKA (reference sequence). The length of the CDR3 is 14 residues. CDR3 coding DNA: TGCAACGCCGGGGGGCGCCCTCCTAACTATGGCTACACCTTC. As protein: CNAGGRPPNYGYTF.

This clonotype was recorded many times. The gene calls are TRBV5-1 and TRBJ2-1; the D gene could be TRBD1 or TRBD2 (5 bases each). The CDR3 is made up of 14 amino acids. Germline loops: CDR1 SGHRS, CDR2 YFSETQ. Between the trimmed V and J ends, which lost 4 bases and 8 bases, there was a span of 16 bases. The CDR3 DNA sequence: TGCGCCAGCAGCATGGGGGAGTTGGTCGATGAGCAGTTCTTC. As protein: CASSMGELVDEQFF.

The sample holds many counts of this clonotype. The rearrangement links TRBV29-1 to TRBJ1-1, with TRBD1 identical over 7 bases. This CDR3 comprises 12 residues. With V trimmed by 5 bases and J by 1 base, 1 base remained unmatched. Looked up from germline, CDR1 is SQVTM and CDR2 is ANQGSEA. The CDR3 reads CSVHRGNTEAFF. For the CDR3, the DNA is TGCAGCGTTCACAGGGGGAACACTGAAGCTTTCTTT.

This clonotype was counted at least ten times. The J gene is TRBJ2-7, the V gene TRBV20-1, with TRBD1 matching over 11 bases. Germline V gene sequence: CDR1 DFQATT, CDR2 SNEGSKA (reference sequence). The CDR3 has 13 amino acids. The CDR3: CRAGQGATYEQYF. CDR3 nucleotide sequence: TGCAGAGCCGGACAGGGGGCTACCTACGAGCAGTACTTC.

This clonotype is medium-sized in the sample. The genes are TRBV11-2 and TRBJ2-3; D remains unclear. This CDR3 contains 13 residues. The V gene's germline CDR1 is SGHAT and CDR2 FQNNGV. Trimming removed 1 base from V and 6 bases from J, with 8 bases in between. The CDR3 sequence: CASSLGYSDTQYF. The CDR3 nucleotides read TGTGCCAGCAGCTTAGGGTATTCGGATACGCAGTATTTT.